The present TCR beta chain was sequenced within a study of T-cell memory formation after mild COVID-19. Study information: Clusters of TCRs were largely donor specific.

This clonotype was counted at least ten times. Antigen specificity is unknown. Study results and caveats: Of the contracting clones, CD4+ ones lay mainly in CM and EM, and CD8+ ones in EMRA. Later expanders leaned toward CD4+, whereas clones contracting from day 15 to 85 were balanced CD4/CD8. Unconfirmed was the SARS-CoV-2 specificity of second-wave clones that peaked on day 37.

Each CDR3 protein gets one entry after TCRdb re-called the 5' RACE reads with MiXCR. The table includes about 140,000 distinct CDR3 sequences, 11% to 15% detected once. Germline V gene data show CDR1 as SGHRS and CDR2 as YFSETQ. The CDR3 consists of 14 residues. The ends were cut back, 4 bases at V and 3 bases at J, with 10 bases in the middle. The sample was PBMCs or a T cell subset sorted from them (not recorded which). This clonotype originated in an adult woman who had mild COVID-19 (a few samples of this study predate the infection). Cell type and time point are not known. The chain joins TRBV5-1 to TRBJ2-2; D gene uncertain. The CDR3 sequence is CASSLGTDTGELFF. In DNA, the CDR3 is TGCGCCAGCAGCCTGGGCACCGACACCGGGGAGCTGTTTTTT.